The rows below give T cell receptor beta chains drawn from one sample of a study of human T cells and chemical hapten exposure. One entry per CDR3 protein, called by TCRdb with MiXCR from the RACE reads. Of fewer than 65,000 distinct CDR3 sequences listed, 9.4% are singletons. Here the sequenced sample was whole blood, taken in connection with sensitization to the hapten diphenylcyclopropenone (DPC). These receptors originate from a woman aged 40 to 50 with alopecia areata. Some clones in this sample may be carry-over from other donors' samples. Each CDR3 is given with its conserved first and last residue. The D gene is left open where the match is weak. Rows give clone size only sometimes, using once, few, many, or a class for an expanded clone.

clone_size,d_call,j_call,cdr3_length,v_call,cdr3_nt,cdr3_aa
many,.,TRBJ2-3,10,TRBV29-1,TGCAGCGTTGCGGAAGATACGCAGTATTTT,CSVAEDTQYF
many,.,TRBJ2-6,19,TRBV6-2/TRBV6-3,TGTGCCAGCAGTTACTCGATTGCGTCAGGGGCGCTAGGGGCCAACGTCCTGACTTTC,CASSYSIASGALGANVLTF
many,.,TRBJ1-1,13,TRBV12-3/TRBV12-4,TGTGCCAGCAGTTTGTGGGGAGGTAGTGAAGCTTTCTTT,CASSLWGGSEAFF
few,.,TRBJ2-7,15,TRBV6-1,TGTGCCAGCAGTGAACCAGGCGGGGTCTCCTACGAGCAGTACTTC,CASSEPGGVSYEQYF
.,TRBD2,TRBJ2-2,12,TRBV29-1,TGCAGCGTACTAGCGGGCACCGGGGAGCTGTTTTTT,CSVLAGTGELFF
.,.,TRBJ2-5,15,TRBV5-1,TGCGCCAGCACCCGCAGGGAACAGAGGATTGGGACCCAGTACTTC,CASTRREQRIGTQYF
few,TRBD1,TRBJ1-5,14,TRBV28,TGTGCCAGCCGCTTGGGACAGCCCAATCAGCCCCAGCATTTT,CASRLGQPNQPQHF
few,TRBD1,TRBJ1-3,18,TRBV4-2,TGTGCCAGCAGCCAAAAGACAGGGCCCTACCTCTCTGGAAACACCATATATTTT,CASSQKTGPYLSGNTIYF
few,TRBD1,TRBJ2-3,13,TRBV13,TGTGCCAGCAGCTCCCCCAGGGGGGATACGCAGTATTTT,CASSSPRGDTQYF
.,.,TRBJ1-1,15,TRBV5-8,TGTGCCAGCAGCACTGCCGGGATCCAGAACACTGAAGCTTTCTTT,CASSTAGIQNTEAFF
many,TRBD1,TRBJ1-4,15,TRBV25-1,TGTGCCAGCAGTGGGGACAGGGGGGCCAATGAAAAACTGTTTTTT,CASSGDRGANEKLFF
many,.,TRBJ2-6,16,TRBV4-3,TGCGCCAGCAGCCAAGACGTCAGCTCTGGGGCCAACGTCCTGACTTTC,CASSQDVSSGANVLTF
many,TRBD2,TRBJ2-7,16,TRBV4-2,TGTGCCAGCAGCCAAGGACTAGCGGGGGCTTCCTACGAGCAGTACTTC,CASSQGLAGASYEQYF
.,.,TRBJ2-3,15,TRBV3-1,TGTGCCAGCAGCCCGGGCGGGGCTAGCACAGATACGCAGTATTTT,CASSPGGASTDTQYF
few,.,TRBJ2-7,13,TRBV30,TGTGCCTGGAGTACGCCCGACGGCTACGAGCAGTACTTC,CAWSTPDGYEQYF
.,.,TRBJ1-1,14,TRBV5-1,TGCGCCAGCAGAGACCGACAGGCTAACACTGAAGCTTTCTTT,CASRDRQANTEAFF
many,.,TRBJ2-3,18,TRBV4-1,TGCGCCAGCAGCGCAACCCCACAGGGACAACAGAGGTCCGATACGCAGTATTTT,CASSATPQGQQRSDTQYF
medium-sized,.,TRBJ1-5,13,TRBV20-1,TGCAGTGCTGGAGGCAAGGCCAATCAGCCCCAGCATTTT,CSAGGKANQPQHF
many,.,TRBJ1-2,14,TRBV6-5,TGTGCCAGCAGTTACTTTGGAGGGCCGGAGGGCTACACCTTC,CASSYFGGPEGYTF
.,TRBD1,TRBJ1-1,13,TRBV5-1,TGCGCCAGCAAGAGGACAGGGTCCTTTGAAGCTTTCTTT,CASKRTGSFEAFF
many,.,TRBJ2-2,14,TRBV7-6,TGTGCCAGCAGCTATAACAAAGGCCCCGGGGAGCTGTTTTTT,CASSYNKGPGELFF
many,.,TRBJ1-1,13,TRBV20-1,TGCAGTGCTAGAGCAGGGGTGAACACTGAAGCTTTCTTT,CSARAGVNTEAFF
few,.,TRBJ1-5,16,TRBV12-3/TRBV12-4,TGTGCCAGCAGCCCTGGGAAGCCGGCGGGTAATCAGCCCCAGCATTTT,CASSPGKPAGNQPQHF
.,TRBD2,TRBJ2-2,15,TRBV7-6,TGTGCCAGCAGCCCTGGACTAGCGAACACCGGGGAGCTGTTTTTT,CASSPGLANTGELFF
many,TRBD1,TRBJ2-6,14,TRBV7-8,TGTGCCAGCAGGGACAGGGCTGGGGCCAACGTCCTGACTTTC,CASRDRAGANVLTF
many,TRBD1,TRBJ1-2,15,TRBV28,TGTGCCAGCAGACCCGACAGGGGACGTGATTTCGGCTACACCTTC,CASRPDRGRDFGYTF
many,.,TRBJ1-1,13,TRBV29-1,TGCAGCGGATTAAGCAGCCGGAACACTGAAGCTTTCTTT,CSGLSSRNTEAFF
few,.,TRBJ1-4,16,TRBV7-2,TGTGCCAGCAGCTTATCGTGGGGGACGGTTAATGAAAAACTGTTTTTT,CASSLSWGTVNEKLFF
many,.,TRBJ2-5,16,TRBV4-2,TGTGCCAGCAGCCTGGACCCATCAGGATACCAAGAGACCCAGTACTTC,CASSLDPSGYQETQYF
.,TRBD2,TRBJ2-1,16,TRBV29-1,TGCAGCGTTGCTATGGCTAGCGGGGGGGCTGGCGGTGAGCAGTTCTTC,CSVAMASGGAGGEQFF
.,.,TRBJ1-6,17,TRBV27,TGTGCCAGCAGACCTCCAAGTTACAGCTCCTATAATTCACCCCTCCACTTT,CASRPPSYSSYNSPLHF
.,.,TRBJ2-2,13,TRBV11-3,TGTGCCAGCAGCTCTCGGGTTGGCGGGGAGCTGTTTTTT,CASSSRVGGELFF
few,TRBD1,TRBJ2-7,15,TRBV11-1,TGTGCCAGCAGCTTAGACCGGGACAGGACGTACGAGCAGTACTTC,CASSLDRDRTYEQYF
few,TRBD2,TRBJ2-1,14,TRBV29-1,TGCAGCGTTGAGAGTGGGGAGGGATACAATGAGCAGTTCTTC,CSVESGEGYNEQFF
.,.,TRBJ1-1,14,TRBV18,TGTGCCAGCTCACCTTTCGGTCAAAACACTGAAGCTTTCTTT,CASSPFGQNTEAFF
many,.,TRBJ1-1,14,TRBV28,TGTGCCAGCACTTCAAATCGCCGACAGCGACACGCTTTCTTT,CASTSNRRQRHAFF
many,.,TRBJ2-2,12,TRBV27,TGTGCCAGCAGTTTGGGCCTCGGGGAGCTGTTTTTT,CASSLGLGELFF
.,.,TRBJ1-1,14,TRBV7-2,TGTGCCAGCAGCTTAACACGGGACTCCACTGAAGCTTTCTTT,CASSLTRDSTEAFF
many,.,TRBJ2-7,11,TRBV20-1,TGCAGTGCTGAAGTCGGGTGGGAGCAGTACTTC,CSAEVGWEQYF
.,.,TRBJ1-4,17,TRBV7-6,TGTGCCAGCAGCTTGTCGGCTCGGGGGTTGGCTAATGAAAAACTGTTTTTT,CASSLSARGLANEKLFF
many,.,TRBJ2-3,16,TRBV7-6,TGTGCCAGCAGCCTACAGTCTCTGGACTACTTCAATACGCAGTATTTT,CASSLQSLDYFNTQYF
once,.,TRBJ1-2,12,TRBV3-1,TGTGCCAGCAGCCAAGTGTCTGCCGGCTACACCTTC,CASSQVSAGYTF
many,.,TRBJ2-2,16,TRBV27,TGTGCCAGCAGTTCACCGATTAGGGGAAACACCGGGGAGCTGTTTTTT,CASSSPIRGNTGELFF
few,TRBD1,TRBJ1-5,16,TRBV11-3,TGTGCCAGCAGCCCAGGGGGCATTTATAGCAATCAGCCCCAGCATTTT,CASSPGGIYSNQPQHF
few,TRBD2,TRBJ2-1,17,TRBV29-1,TGCAGCGTTGAAGATGGGACTAGCGGGGGCCACAGCCTTGAGCAGTTCTTC,CSVEDGTSGGHSLEQFF
.,.,TRBJ2-5,16,TRBV9,TGTGCCAGCAGCGTTCCCCTACTCGGGCCGGTAGAGACCCAGTACTTC,CASSVPLLGPVETQYF
.,.,TRBJ2-5,16,TRBV11-2,TGTGCCAGCAGCCCCCAGGGGTGGGGGGGCCTAGAGACCCAGTACTTC,CASSPQGWGGLETQYF
.,.,TRBJ2-2,13,TRBV7-2,TGTGCCAGCAGCTTATGGGACACCGGGGAGCTGTTTTTT,CASSLWDTGELFF
many,.,TRBJ2-5,20,TRBV11-2,TGTGCCAGCAGCTTAGGGAAGTCGCGGGACAGCCAATCGTACCAAGAGACCCAGTACTTC,CASSLGKSRDSQSYQETQYF